This is a list of T cell receptor beta chains from one sample in a study of shared clonotypes between healthy human individuals. Assay: immunoSEQ multiplex PCR; the TCRdb copy retains only in-frame clones and omits some. The table includes millions of clones, 80% to 95% detected once. The sample comprised naive CD4+ T cells from PBMCs. Every receptor here comes from a man aged 18 to 29 in good health. Some clones in this sample may be carry-over from other donors' samples. CDR3s include the opening cysteine and the closing phenylalanine or tryptophan. Each record gives: J gene, clone size, D gene, V gene, CDR3 DNA, CDR3 protein. A D gene is named only where the DNA matches it firmly. Size tells how often a clone was seen (once, few, many) or the class of an expanded clone, and some rows leave it out.

TRBJ2-1	NA	TRBD2	TRBV7-9	TGTGCCAGCAGCCCCGAGGGGCTAGCGGGACCCAATGAGCAGTTCTTC	CASSPEGLAGPNEQFF
TRBJ1-1	NA	NA	TRBV19	TGTGCCAGTAGTATCTCAACCTACACTGAAGCTTTCTTT	CASSISTYTEAFF
TRBJ2-7	NA	TRBD2	TRBV5-1	TGCGCCAGCAGCTTGCTAGCGGGAGGAGTACACGAGCAGTACTTC	CASSLLAGGVHEQYF
TRBJ2-7	NA	TRBD2	TRBV4-3	TGCGCCAGCAGCCCGGGTGGGGGAGCGGGGTTCTACGAGCAGTACTTC	CASSPGGGAGFYEQYF
TRBJ1-5	NA	TRBD1	TRBV19	TGTGCCAGTATCGCCGGGACAGTGAGGGGCAATCAGCCCCAGCATTTT	CASIAGTVRGNQPQHF
TRBJ2-7	NA	NA	TRBV5-1	TGCGCCAGCAGCTTCCGGGACACTTACTACGAGCAGTACTTC	CASSFRDTYYEQYF
TRBJ2-7	once	TRBD2	TRBV11-2	TGTGCCAGCAGCTTAGGACTAGCGGGAGTCGGTGAGCAGTACTTC	CASSLGLAGVGEQYF
TRBJ2-6	once	TRBD1	TRBV5-1	TGCGCCAGCAGCACCTTTTCGACAGGGGCCGACTCTGGGGCCAACGTCCTGACTTTC	CASSTFSTGADSGANVLTF
TRBJ2-3	NA	NA	TRBV14	TGTGCCAGCAGCCCCACACGTTCAGATACGCAGTATTTT	CASSPTRSDTQYF
TRBJ2-7	NA	TRBD2	TRBV4-3	TGCGCCAGCAGCGCCATAGCAGCGGGAGTTACCGAGCAGTACTTC	CASSAIAAGVTEQYF
TRBJ2-1	NA	TRBD2	TRBV5-1	TGCGCCAGCAGCCCAAGACCGGGGGGCTCCTACAATGAGCAGTTCTTC	CASSPRPGGSYNEQFF
TRBJ2-3	NA	NA	TRBV14	TGTGCCAGCAGCCAAGGGGTAGGAGCAACAGATACGCAGTATTTT	CASSQGVGATDTQYF
TRBJ2-5	NA	TRBD2	TRBV4-1	TGCGCCAGCAGCCAGGGACTAGCGGGAGGGGAGGCGTGGGAGACCCAGTACTTC	CASSQGLAGGEAWETQYF
TRBJ2-7	NA	TRBD1	TRBV9	TGTGCCAGCAGCGTAGAGGCAGGGGGCGCTTACGAGCAGTACTTC	CASSVEAGGAYEQYF
TRBJ2-7	NA	TRBD2	TRBV11-1	TGTGCCAGCACCCGGACTAGCGGGGGTCAATCCTACGAGCAGTACTTC	CASTRTSGGQSYEQYF
TRBJ2-3	NA	TRBD1	TRBV5-4	TGTGCCAGCAGACCGACAGGGGGCGCGGATACGCAGTATTTT	CASRPTGGADTQYF
TRBJ2-7	NA	NA	TRBV18	TGTGCCAGCTCACAGCAGGGATCCTACGAGCAGTACTTC	CASSQQGSYEQYF
TRBJ2-1	few	NA	TRBV4-1	TGCGCCAGCAGCCTATTACAGGGTGGCAATGAGCAGTTCTTC	CASSLLQGGNEQFF
TRBJ2-1	NA	NA	TRBV7-6	TGTGCCAGCAGCTTAGCGCAGAGGGCATCCTACAATGAGCAGTTCTTC	CASSLAQRASYNEQFF
TRBJ2-5	once	TRBD1	TRBV7-2	TGTGCCAGCAGATCGACAGGGGCGTACCAAGAGACCCAGTACTTC	CASRSTGAYQETQYF
TRBJ1-3	once	TRBD1	TRBV9	TGTGCCAGCAGTTGGGCAGGGGGCGCAGGGAACACCATATATTTT	CASSWAGGAGNTIYF
TRBJ2-5	NA	NA	TRBV7-2	TGTGCCAGCAGCTCGACAGATGATGCGACCCAGTACTTC	CASSSTDDATQYF
TRBJ2-1	NA	NA	TRBV2	TGTGCCAGCGCTGCCGAACTAGGGAATGAGCAGTTCTTC	CASAAELGNEQFF
TRBJ2-3	NA	TRBD2	TRBV7-9	TGTGCCAGCCGGCGGGAGGGATCATTCTACACAGATACGCAGTATTTT	CASRREGSFYTDTQYF
TRBJ2-7	once	TRBD2	TRBV4-3	TGCGCCAGCAGCCAAGGCGGGAGTTCCTACGAGCAGTACTTC	CASSQGGSSYEQYF
TRBJ1-1	NA	NA	TRBV4-3	TGCGCCAGCAGCCAAGGGGGGGCCGCGTGGACTGAAGCTTTCTTT	CASSQGGAAWTEAFF
TRBJ2-7	NA	NA	TRBV28	TGTGCCAGCAGTTTTAGGCGGGAGCAGTACTTC	CASSFRREQYF
TRBJ2-7	NA	NA	TRBV2	TGTGCCAGCAGCGACGGACCCTTCTACGAGCAGTACTTC	CASSDGPFYEQYF
TRBJ2-7	NA	NA	TRBV5-1	TGCGCCAGCAGCTTGCAGGCTAGCTCCTACGAGCAGTACTTC	CASSLQASSYEQYF
TRBJ1-2	NA	TRBD1	TRBV14	TGTGCCAGCAGCCTTCAGACAGGGTTAGGGGTAAATGGCTACACCTTC	CASSLQTGLGVNGYTF
TRBJ1-4	NA	NA	TRBV28	TGTGCCAGCAGTTACGGGGGACTCCAGGCAACTAATGAAAAACTGTTTTTT	CASSYGGLQATNEKLFF
TRBJ2-2	NA	NA	TRBV2	TGTGCCAGCAGTGAGGGTTCCGGGGAGCTGTTTTTT	CASSEGSGELFF
TRBJ2-7	NA	NA	TRBV5-1	TGCGCCAGCAGCATACCCGACAGATTGTACGAGCAGTACTTC	CASSIPDRLYEQYF
TRBJ2-7	once	TRBD2	TRBV4-2	TGTGCCACCTTCGGCCCCCGGGGGGGATTCTACGAGCAGTACTTC	CATFGPRGGFYEQYF
TRBJ2-7	once	NA	TRBV7-9	TGTGCCAGCAGCTTAGTGGTGACCGTCGGTCAGTATTCCTACGAGCAGTACTTC	CASSLVVTVGQYSYEQYF
TRBJ2-1	NA	TRBD2	TRBV29-1	TGCAGCGTTGTGCGGGGGGGATACAATGAGCAGTTCTTC	CSVVRGGYNEQFF
TRBJ1-1	NA	NA	TRBV6-1	TGTGCCAGCAGTGACGAGGTGAGGACACCGAACACTGAAGCTTTCTTT	CASSDEVRTPNTEAFF
TRBJ1-4	NA	NA	TRBV6-5	TGTGCCAGCAGCCAACCGGGGCGAGAAAAACTGTTTTTT	CASSQPGREKLFF
TRBJ1-1	few	NA	TRBV6-6	TGTGCCAGCAGTTACACAGGGAGGGACACTGAAGCTTTCTTT	CASSYTGRDTEAFF
TRBJ2-7	NA	NA	TRBV5-4	TGTGCCAGCAGCACGAACAGCTACGAGCAGTACTTC	CASSTNSYEQYF
TRBJ2-7	NA	TRBD2	TRBV28	TGTGCCACATGGAGCGGGACTCGACGCTACGAGCAGTACTTC	CATWSGTRRYEQYF
TRBJ1-2	NA	NA	TRBV29-1	TGCAGCGTTGGCTGGGCATCAAACTATGGCTACACCTTC	CSVGWASNYGYTF
TRBJ1-2	NA	NA	TRBV28	TGTGCCAGCAGCGTGACCTCTGGCGGCTACACCTTC	CASSVTSGGYTF
TRBJ1-2	NA	NA	TRBV29-1	TGCAGCGTTGAAGGGGGATTGAGGGGCTACACCTTC	CSVEGGLRGYTF
TRBJ2-4	NA	NA	TRBV10-3	TGTGCCATCAGTGTTGGACGGGGCCCGAACATTCAGTACTTC	CAISVGRGPNIQYF
TRBJ2-4	NA	NA	TRBV29-1	TGCAGCGTTGTTGCCGGGAAAAACATTCAGTACTTC	CSVVAGKNIQYF
TRBJ2-2	NA	NA	TRBV9	TGTGCCAGCAGCCCCCAGGGGGGGTGGACCGGGGAGCTGTTTTTT	CASSPQGGWTGELFF
TRBJ2-6	NA	NA	TRBV5-4	TGTGCCAGCAGCTTTATGGCTACGGGATACTCTGGGGCCAACGTCCTGACTTTC	CASSFMATGYSGANVLTF
TRBJ2-7	NA	TRBD1	TRBV4-1	TGCGCCAGCAGCCACCCTGGACAGGGTGGCGAGCAGTACTTC	CASSHPGQGGEQYF
TRBJ2-3	once	NA	TRBV7-9	TGTGCCAGCAGCTTATCGATGGATACGCAGTATTTT	CASSLSMDTQYF